One and the same sample provided the 8 T cell receptor beta chains below, sequenced in a study of cytomegalovirus exposure and HLA in healthy donors. Both 60 Vbeta primers and 13 Jbeta primers went into the PCR. Only in-frame clones appear in the TCRdb table, and some are missing; sequencing was by immunoSEQ multiplex PCR. The sample lists 170,000 or so clones; around 80% were seen once. The sample consisted of PBMCs. The receptors stem from a woman in her 50s in good health and CMV-seropositive.

V usage is TRBV5-1 and J usage is TRBJ1-3; TRBD1 aligns across 8 bases. This CDR3 has 17 amino acids. Germline assignment: CDR1 SGHRS and CDR2 YFSETQ. V was pared by 3 bases and J by 2 bases, with 10 bases of the junction left unmatched. In nucleotides, the CDR3 is TGCGCCAGCAGCTGGGGGTTAGCGACAGGGGCTGGAAACACCATATATTTT. Residues: CASSWGLATGAGNTIYF.

CDR3 nucleotide sequence: TGTGCCAGCAGTTTCCATCCATCCTACGAGCAGTACTTC. Translated: CASSFHPSYEQYF. The chain links TRBV27 to TRBJ2-7, with no clear D. The CDR3 has 13 residues. V lost 3 bases and J 1 base, leaving 7 bases between the germline ends. Germline loops: CDR1 MNHEY, CDR2 SMNVEV (reference sequence).

V usage is TRBV30 and J usage is TRBJ2-1; TRBD2 aligns across 12 bases. Germline assignment: CDR1 GTSNPN and CDR2 SVGIG (reference sequence). Trimming removed 0 bases from V and 8 bases from J; junction bases left unmatched: 5. The CDR3 loop spans 15 amino acids. The CDR3 DNA reads as TGTGCCTGGAGTGTGAGACTAGCGGGGGCCGATGAGCAGTTCTTC. It is translated as CAWSVRLAGADEQFF.

This chain uses TRBV18 with TRBJ1-4; D gene uncertain. Germline lookup yields CDR1 KGHSH and CDR2 LQKENI. The V end lost 2 bases, the J end lost 3 bases, and 16 bases lay between the germline ends. This CDR3 contains 17 residues. In DNA form, the CDR3 reads TGTGCCAGCTCACCAGGGGTCGGGAAGATTTCTAATGAAAAACTGTTTTTT. This encodes CASSPGVGKISNEKLFF.

The V and J genes are TRBV19 and TRBJ1-3; tentative D call: TRBD1 (5 bases). The V end lost 5 bases, the J end lost 0 bases, and 11 bases lay between the germline ends. The CDR3 is made up of 15 amino acids. The germline gives CDR1 LNHDA, CDR2 SQIVND (reference sequence). CDR3 protein: CASSADTSSGNTIYF. The DNA of the CDR3 is TGTGCCAGTAGTGCGGACACGAGCTCTGGAAACACCATATATTTT.

The chain is built from TRBV30 and TRBJ2-7; 11 nucleotides agree with TRBD1. CDR3 length: 13 residues. After removal of 4 bases from V and 7 bases from J, the junction contained 6 bases not matched to a gene. Germline assignment: CDR1 GTSNPN and CDR2 SVGIG (reference sequence). DNA for the CDR3: TGTGCCTGGACCAGGACAGGGGGCTATGAGCAGTACTTC. It translates to CAWTRTGGYEQYF. Based on the CDR3 plus reference TRBV30 and TRBJ2-7, the full variable domain is SQTIHQWPATLVQPVGSPLSLECTVEGTSNPNLYWYRQAAGRGLQLLFYSVGIGQISSEVPQNLSASRPQDRQFILSSKKLLLSDSGFYLCAWTRTGGYEQYFGPGTRLTVT.

The chain employs TRBV9 and TRBJ1-3, with TRBD1 as a possible D gene (5 bases). The CDR3 is made up of 16 amino acids. Trimming removed 3 bases at V and 2 bases at J, with 15 bases between. Looked up from germline, CDR1 is SGDLS and CDR2 is YYNGEE. Here the CDR3 DNA reads TGTGCCAGCAGCGCACAGGTCCTTGCCGCTGGAAACACCATATATTTT. Its translation is CASSAQVLAAGNTIYF.

This clone has a handful of counts. J is TRBJ2-7 and V is TRBV14, with 9 bases that match TRBD1. The trim removed 4 bases at V and 2 bases at J, leaving 9 bases unmatched. This CDR3 has 16 amino acids. Germline-derived CDR1 and CDR2 are SGHDN and FVKESK. This chain's CDR3 is CASSPGTGLPPYEQYF. CDR3 coding DNA: TGTGCCAGCAGCCCCGGGACAGGGCTCCCCCCCTACGAGCAGTACTTC. Supplemented by reference TRBV14 and TRBJ2-7, the full variable domain reads EAGVTQFPSHSVIEKGQTVTLRCDPISGHDNLYWYRRVMGKEIKFLLHFVKESKQDESGMPNNRFLAERTGGTYSTLKVQPAELEDSGVYFCASSPGTGLPPYEQYFGPGTRLTVT.